This T cell receptor (beta chain) was captured in a study of blood T cell repertoires in COVID-19. Study at large: COVID-19 samples, acute and convalescent, were from the United States, Italy and Spain. Sources were T cells, B-cell-depleted T cells, or PBMCs; the material itself was cDNA or gDNA.

This clone showed up just a few times. Per the original data handling: Nucleated cell counts were estimated from reference gene primer amplification. Here immunoSEQ multiplex PCR was the method, and the copy in TCRdb shows in-frame clones only, minus some. V, J and clone size are those of that table, while D and trimming were read from the DNA. This table has 470,000 or so clones, roughly 88% appearing once. This CDR3 is 15 amino acids long. V trimming: 5 bases; J trimming: 3 bases; junction bases outside the gene matches: 9. Per the germline V gene, CDR1 is SEHNR and CDR2 is FQNEAQ (reference sequence).

This sequence joins TRBV7-9 and TRBJ1-1, with 7 bases identical to TRBD1. Sequencing was performed on peripheral blood. The sequence was obtained from a human donor in a cohort sampled during active COVID-19. CDR3: CASSLVQGVDTEAFF. CDR3 nucleotide sequence: TGTGCCAGCAGCCTCGTCCAGGGGGTGGACACTGAAGCTTTCTTT.